This TCR beta chain came from a study of neurological immune-mediated disorders. Germline V gene data show CDR1 as SGHNT and CDR2 as YYREEE (reference sequence). V shed 0 bases and J 0 bases; nucleotides not matched to a gene: 15. This CDR3 contains 20 residues. TCRdb called the 5' RACE reads again in MiXCR, with one record for every CDR3 protein. The repertoire includes around 130,000 distinct CDR3 sequences, 3.2% of them detected once, and around 1.4% sits in the top ten. This clonotype was seen repeatedly, ten times or more. This clonotype was obtained from a woman aged 25 to 45 with multiple sclerosis. The sample comprised PBMCs. The J gene is TRBJ2-3, the V gene TRBV5-4; 8 bases agree with TRBD2. The CDR3 DNA is TGTGCCAGCAGCTTGGACCCGGGAGCGGGAGTTTTTACTAGCACAGATACGCAGTATTTT. Its translation is CASSLDPGAGVFTSTDTQYF.